This entry lists 17 T cell receptor beta chains sequenced from one sample in a study of blood T cell repertoires in COVID-19. The repertoire was sequenced with immunoSEQ multiplex PCR; TCRdb's copy has only in-frame clones and lacks some. The sample lists over 150,000 clones, 88% occurring once. Sequences were obtained from peripheral blood. The receptor set was obtained from a man in his fifties with COVID-19, enrolled during active disease.

The V and J genes are TRBV11-2 and TRBJ1-1; 12 bases match TRBD1. The CDR3 has 19 residues. Trimming removed 6 bases from V and 5 bases from J; junction bases left unmatched: 19. The germline V gene encodes CDR1 SGHAT and CDR2 FQNNGV. The CDR3 sequence: CASSRGAMGQGAGGTEAFF. CDR3 sequence (DNA): TGTGCCAGCAGTAGAGGGGCGATGGGACAGGGGGCCGGGGGGACTGAAGCTTTCTTT.

The chain recombines TRBV19 with TRBJ1-4; D perhaps matches TRBD1 (6 bases). This CDR3 has 14 residues. Germline V CDR1 and CDR2: LNHDA, SQIVND (reference sequence). Trimming removed 6 bases at V and 0 bases at J, with 8 bases between. The CDR3 here is CASRRTATNEKLFF. CDR3 coding DNA: TGTGCCAGTAGGCGGACAGCAACTAATGAAAAACTGTTTTTT.

A remark on this clone: Germline and junction disagree at one end, which may indicate a read error. This chain joins TRBV7-7 and TRBJ2-5; TRBD2 might be the D (6 bases). The CDR3 loop spans 17 amino acids. Germline V lookup: CDR1 SSHAT, CDR2 FNYEAQ (reference sequence). This chain's CDR3 is CASSLASRAGSKETQYF. CDR3 DNA sequence: TGTGCTAGCAGCTTAGCCTCCCGTGCGGGATCCAAAGAGACCCAGTACTTC.

V is TRBV2 and J is TRBJ1-5; TRBD1 aligns across 9 bases. The CDR3 covers 14 residues. J gave up 6 bases and V 5 bases, and 5 bases lay outside the gene matches. Germline CDR1 SNHLY, CDR2 FYNNEI. In DNA, the CDR3 is TGTGCCAGCAGTCCAACAGGGGGCTTTCAGCCCCAGCATTTT. This translates into CASSPTGGFQPQHF.

The genes are TRBV7-2 and TRBJ2-7; 7 positions agree with TRBD1. V lost 0 bases, J lost 5 bases, and 7 bases stayed unmatched. Per germline, CDR1 SGHTA and CDR2 FQGNSA. The CDR3 runs to 15 residues. In DNA form, the CDR3 reads TGTGCCAGCAGCTTAGCCGTGACAGGGTTCCACGAGCAGTACTTC. It encodes CASSLAVTGFHEQYF.

The CDR3 spells CASSLRAQVNEKLFF. The CDR3 region has the DNA TGTGCCAGCAGCTTGAGGGCCCAAGTCAATGAAAAACTGTTTTTT. The J gene is TRBJ1-4, the V gene TRBV7-8; D remains unclear. The CDR3 has 15 residues. The germline V gene encodes CDR1 SGHVS and CDR2 FQNEAQ. Deletions cut 3 bases from V and 5 bases from J, with 13 bases between.

The chain employs TRBV15 and TRBJ1-1; TRBD1 aligns across 7 bases. The CDR3 extends over 13 amino acids. V was clipped by 4 bases and J by 5 bases; unmatched bases: 4. Germline V gives CDR1 LNHNV, CDR2 YYDKDF (reference sequence). The chain's CDR3 is CATSTHRGTEAFF. Here the CDR3 DNA reads TGTGCCACCAGCACCCACAGGGGAACTGAAGCTTTCTTT.

The chain has TRBV2 and TRBJ2-7; D may be TRBD1 (6 bases). The CDR3 contains 14 residues. Germline values: CDR1 SNHLY, CDR2 FYNNEI. V lost 4 bases, J lost 2 bases, and 12 bases lay in between. CDR3 bases: TGTGCCAGCAGTGGCCGGACAGCTACCTACGAGCAGTACTTC. As protein: CASSGRTATYEQYF.

The chain links TRBV7-3 to TRBJ1-3; D call uncertain. V lost 2 bases, J lost 2 bases, and 4 bases lay in between. This CDR3 has 13 amino acids. Germline V gene data show CDR1 as SGHTA and CDR2 as FQGTGA. CDR3 protein: CASSLYPGNTIYF. Here the CDR3 DNA reads TGTGCCAGCAGCTTATATCCTGGAAACACCATATATTTT.

This clone was observed a single time. The CDR3: CASSRPQGYTYEQYF. The CDR3 DNA follows: TGTGCCAGCAGTCGTCCTCAGGGCTATACCTACGAGCAGTACTTC. The rearrangement joins TRBV6-5 to TRBJ2-7, with D perhaps TRBD1 (5 bases). The CDR3 consists of 15 residues. Trimming left V 5 bases short and J 2 bases short, with 16 bases between. Germline assignment: CDR1 MNHEY and CDR2 SVGAGI.

The gene calls are TRBV10-1 and TRBJ2-7; TRBD1 is a possible D gene (6 bases). CDR3 length: 16 residues. Trimming took 2 bases from V and 2 from J, leaving 16 bases between them. Germline CDR1 is WNHNN and CDR2 is SYGVQD (reference sequence). CDR3 sequence (DNA): TGCGCCAGCAGTGAGCACCAGGGGTTTCGAACCTACGAGCAGTACTTC. Its protein product is CASSEHQGFRTYEQYF.

The chain joins TRBV2 to TRBJ1-4, with no clear D. Germline-derived CDR1 and CDR2 are SNHLY and FYNNEI. Trimming pared 3 bases from V and 0 bases from J, leaving 11 bases between. There are 16 residues in the CDR3. The CDR3, as DNA: TGTGCCAGCAGTGACCCAGAGGAATCAACTAATGAAAAACTGTTTTTT. It yields the protein CASSDPEESTNEKLFF.

This clone has a single count. The gene calls are TRBV19 and TRBJ1-4; the match to TRBD1 covers 8 bases. V dropped 6 bases and J dropped 6; count of bases not matched to a gene: 9. The CDR3 spans 15 residues. The germline V gene encodes CDR1 LNHDA and CDR2 SQIVND (reference sequence). CDR3 amino acids: CASSTAGQGDEKLFF. The DNA of the CDR3 is TGTGCCAGTAGCACTGCTGGACAGGGTGATGAAAAACTGTTTTTT. Full variable domain (outside the CDR3, taken from reference TRBV19 and TRBJ1-4): DGGITQSPKYLFRKEGQNVTLSCEQNLNHDAMYWYRQDPGQGLRLIYYSQIVNDFQKGDIAEGYSVSREKKESFPLTVTSAQKNPTAFYLCASSTAGQGDEKLFFGSGTQLSVL.

The CDR3 protein is CASSYGSWVWTGEDTGELFF. DNA for the CDR3: TGTGCCAGCAGTTACGGGAGTTGGGTTTGGACAGGGGAGGACACCGGGGAGCTGTTTTTT. The chain uses TRBV6-2 or TRBV6-3 and TRBJ2-2; 9 bases are shared with TRBD1. Losses at the gene ends were 2 bases for V and 3 bases for J; bases not matched to a gene: 16. In germline, CDR1 is MNHEY, CDR2 SVGEGT. The CDR3 is 20 residues long.

The chain recombines TRBV18 with TRBJ2-5, with 9 bases lining up with TRBD1. The CDR3 covers 16 residues. Germline CDR1 reads KGHSH; CDR2 reads LQKENI. V dropped 3 bases and J dropped 4; count of bases not matched to a gene: 9. CDR3 DNA: TGTGCCAGCTCACCGATACGGGACAGGGTAGGAGAGACCCAGTACTTC. It specifies CASSPIRDRVGETQYF. Based on the CDR3 plus reference TRBV18 and TRBJ2-5, the full variable domain is NAGVMQNPRHLVRRRGQEARLRCSPMKGHSHVYWYRQLPEEGLKFMVYLQKENIIDESGMPKERFSAEFPKEGPSILRIQQVVRGDSAAYFCASSPIRDRVGETQYFGPGTRLLVL.

The V and J genes are TRBV7-6 and TRBJ2-5; 9 nucleotides match TRBD2. The germline gives CDR1 SGHVS, CDR2 FNYEAQ. Trimming cost V 5 bases and J 0 bases; bases outside gene matches: 19. The CDR3 extends over 20 amino acids. The CDR3 loop is CASSPGRLAGSPEYQETQYF. The DNA of the CDR3 is TGTGCCAGCAGCCCAGGTCGTCTAGCGGGATCACCTGAGTACCAAGAGACCCAGTACTTC.

This chain connects TRBV3-1 (or the pseudogene TRBV3-2) to TRBJ2-1, with 8 bases lining up with TRBD1. The CDR3 sequence is 14 residues long. Germline CDR1 reads LGHDT; CDR2 reads YNNKEL (reference sequence). With 4 bases clipped from V and 8 bases from J, the junction kept 7 bases outside the gene matches. CDR3 bases: TGTGCCAGCAGCCTCGACAGGGGTGTCTATGAGCAGTTCTTC. This encodes CASSLDRGVYEQFF.